This TCR beta chain was obtained from a study of vaccination and CD4 T cells after COVID-19 (dated by TCRdb to between 2020 and 2023). In the study overall: Every convalescent patient had a positive nasal swab PCR test for SARS-CoV-2, with mild disease in about 9 patients and severe disease in one. Participants got two doses of the Pfizer-BioNTech BNT162b2 vaccine (n=8) or two doses of the Moderna mRNA-1273 vaccine (n=2). As controls, cultures received a CEFX viral epitope pool (the positive control), an HIV-1 Nef peptide pool (the negative control), or no peptide at all. The spike-specific CD4+ TCR repertoire was compared before and after mRNA vaccination in under 11 COVID-19 convalescent patients and a few infection-naive healthy vaccine recipients. Culture stimuli were overlapping spike peptide pools from SARS-CoV-2 and from the common cold coronaviruses HCoV-NL63, HCoV-OC43 and HCoV-229E. The time from the second vaccine dose to post-vaccine blood sampling had a median of roughly 70 days and ranged from about 12 to 241 days. Post-COVID blood samples were collected from convalescent patients a median of roughly 100 days after diagnosis, with a range of roughly 30 to 170 days. The convalescent cohort included six males and four females, with two Hispanic individuals, seven Caucasians, two Asians and one multiracial person. A few convalescent patients were sampled both early after vaccination (day 14) and late after vaccination (days 161 to 241).

General findings and caveats noted by the study authors: The number of convalescent patients in the study was relatively small, and the study did not examine early timepoints following natural infection. Although the median number of SARS-CoV-2-reactive clonotypes went up from roughly 20 after infection to around 39 after vaccination, the increase was not significant. In convalescent patients, a median around 83% of post-vaccine SARS-CoV-2-reactive clones were detected only after vaccination, and vaccine-specific priming was suggested by this finding. Of the vaccine-specific clones in convalescent patients, 304 of 307, or nearly all, reacted only to SARS-CoV-2 spike and did not cross-react with common cold coronaviruses.

As regards this clonotype: Which antigen it targets is not known. No base quality values were provided; no much bigger clone lies one nucleotide off.

The CDR3, from cysteine to phenylalanine, totals 14 residues. This entry keeps only the CDR3 DNA: 42 bases, framed from base 1. The germline V gene supplies CDR1 SNHLY and CDR2 FYNNEI. V lost 0 bases and J lost 6 bases; the stretch between them is 8 bases long. Libraries were constructed by PCR. TCR sequencing of DNA from cultured CD4+ T cells used the Oncomine TCR Beta short-read assay at the Johns Hopkins FTIC core. The QIAamp micro DNA kit was used to extract genomic DNA from the cultured CD4+ T cells. The Oncomine TCR Beta libraries from cultured CD4+ T cells were pooled using unique dual indexes and then sequenced on an Illumina iSeq 100. In the original analysis: Non-productive sequences were removed, and CDR3s that did not start with C, did not end with F or W, or were shorter than 7 amino acids were discarded. The MANAFEST web application identified antigen-specific clonotypes by comparing peptide-stimulated wells against reference wells and other culture wells. Positive clones required FDR below 0.05, an odds ratio above 5, and productive frequency above 0.1% in at least two of three replicate wells. Clonotypes that were significantly expanded in both SARS-CoV-2 spike wells and at least one common cold coronavirus spike condition were defined as cross-reactive. Using R version 3.6.1, CDR3 homology was evaluated through Levenshtein distances (stringdist) along with unrooted phylogenetic trees (ape). The public sequencing data were trimmed at Q25 with fastp and processed into clonotypes with MiXCR by TCRdb, which kept only in-frame beta chains. Each entry is one CDR3 protein sequence, shown with its most common DNA and genes. Here the V and J calls rest on TCRdb's processing, not on the authors' analysis. This sample lists around 27,000 distinct CDR3 sequences; over 30% were detected once. 3% to 4% of the sample goes to the ten largest clones.

The time point label corresponds to: late sampling 161 to 241 days after vaccination in a few convalescent patients. The sample's treatment or condition label is to be understood as: roughly 10-day PBMC culture with coronavirus spike peptide pools or control peptides (ViraFEST assay). The study used the ViraFEST assay, which expanded antigen-specific T cells with peptide pools and then identified expanded clonotypes by TCR sequencing. Positive SARS-CoV-2 PCR tests in the convalescent patients dated from March to December 2020, before Alpha, Beta and Delta variants emerged in the United States. About 2 million PBMCs per well were cultured in IMDM with approximately 5.5% human AB serum and roughly 10 IU/ml IL-2, plus 10 ug/ml peptide pools. On days 3 and 7, half of the culture medium was replaced with fresh IL-2-containing medium. After approximately 11 days of culture, CD4+ T cells were isolated by negative selection with the EasySep CD4+ T cell isolation kit. PBMCs were separated from whole blood using Ficoll-Paque Plus gradient centrifugation and then either used fresh or cryopreserved at -140C. Culture conditions were generally each tested in triplicate wells.

The receptor was isolated from a human donor who had recovered from COVID-19. Sequencing used CD4+ T cells from blood, cultured in vitro, obtained about 7 months after SARS-CoV-2 vaccination. The sequence is built from TRBV2 and TRBJ2-2, with no D gene named confidently. The base sequence is TGTGCCAGCAGTGAAGCACCCCTTGCCGGGGAGCTGTTTTTT. Translated, it reads CASSEAPLAGELFF.